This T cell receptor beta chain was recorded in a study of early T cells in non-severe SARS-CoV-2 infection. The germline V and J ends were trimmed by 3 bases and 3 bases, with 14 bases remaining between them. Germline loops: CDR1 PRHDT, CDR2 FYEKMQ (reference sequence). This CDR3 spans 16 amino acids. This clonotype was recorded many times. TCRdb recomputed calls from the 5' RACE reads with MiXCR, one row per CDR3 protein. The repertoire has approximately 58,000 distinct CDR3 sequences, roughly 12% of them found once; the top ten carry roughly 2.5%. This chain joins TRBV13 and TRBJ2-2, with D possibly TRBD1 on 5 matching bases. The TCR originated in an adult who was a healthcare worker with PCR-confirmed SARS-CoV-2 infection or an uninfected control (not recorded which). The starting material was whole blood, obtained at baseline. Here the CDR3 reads CASSFSGLGDTGELFF. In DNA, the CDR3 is TGTGCCAGCAGCTTTTCAGGGCTTGGGGACACCGGGGAGCTGTTTTTT.